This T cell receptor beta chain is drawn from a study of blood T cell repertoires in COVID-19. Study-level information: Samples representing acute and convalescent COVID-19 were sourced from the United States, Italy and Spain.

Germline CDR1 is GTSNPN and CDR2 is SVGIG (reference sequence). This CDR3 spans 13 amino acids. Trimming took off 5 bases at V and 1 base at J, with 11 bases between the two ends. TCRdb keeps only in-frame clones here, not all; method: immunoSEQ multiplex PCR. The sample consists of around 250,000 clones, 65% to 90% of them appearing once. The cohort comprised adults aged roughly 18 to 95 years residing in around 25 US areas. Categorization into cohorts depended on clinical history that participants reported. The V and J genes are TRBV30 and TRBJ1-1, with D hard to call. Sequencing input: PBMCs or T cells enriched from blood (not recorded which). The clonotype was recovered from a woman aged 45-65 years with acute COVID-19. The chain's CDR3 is CAWGGPANTEAFF. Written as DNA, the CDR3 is TGTGCCTGGGGTGGGCCTGCGAACACTGAAGCTTTCTTT.